The 28 T cell receptor beta chains given below trace back to one sample, sequenced in a study of technical replicates of blood from several donors (dated 2017 in TCRdb). Libraries came from the immunoSEQ multiplex PCR assay. TCRdb mirrors the immuneACCESS table, restricted to in-frame sequences. Some clones are absent from its copies; in checked studies, under half trace to an unresolved V gene, and the reason for the others is unknown. In this sample the table shows 55,000 to 80,000 clones, roughly 90% of which occur a single time. The ten largest clones add up to around 0.42% of the sample. Sequenced input: T cells isolated from PBMCs. Receptor source: a human donor in good health.

The chain employs TRBV7-9 and TRBJ2-1; possibly TRBD1 for D (6 bases). Germline-derived CDR1 and CDR2 are SEHNR and FQNEAQ (reference sequence). Trimming shortened V by 4 bases and J by 8 bases, and 9 bases separated the two germline ends. This CDR3 has 12 residues. The CDR3 DNA reads as TGTGCCAGCAGCTCCACAGGGTATGAGCAGTTCTTC. It is translated as CASSSTGYEQFF.

In this sample, this clone turned up a few times. CDR3 loop: CAWSQGQFSNQPQHF. In DNA, the CDR3 is TGTGCCTGGAGTCAAGGACAGTTTAGCAATCAGCCCCAGCATTTT. This rearrangement joins TRBV30 to TRBJ1-5; weak D call: TRBD1 (6 bases). Trimming removed 2 bases at V and 0 bases at J, with 11 bases between. The CDR3 has 15 residues. The V gene's germline CDR1 is GTSNPN and CDR2 SVGIG (reference sequence).

This clone was seen a few times. The V and J genes are TRBV2 and TRBJ2-1; the D gene is possibly TRBD1 (5 bases). Germline V gene lookup returns CDR1 SNHLY and CDR2 FYNNEI. The CDR3 runs to 15 residues. The V end lost 7 bases, the J end lost 8 bases, and 21 bases lay between the germline ends. CDR3 nucleotides: TGTGCCAGCATGCTCAGGGTTGTCTCAAATGATGAGCAGTTCTTC. This encodes CASMLRVVSNDEQFF.

This chain joins TRBV6-4 and TRBJ2-5; 11 bases agree with TRBD1. V lost 4 bases to trimming and J lost 3 bases; unmatched junction nucleotides: 10. This CDR3 spans 17 amino acids. CDR1 and CDR2 from the germline V gene are MRHNA and SNTAGT. Here the CDR3 DNA reads TGTGCCAGCAGTGTGCCCCCGGGACAGGGGGGGAAAGAGACCCAGTACTTC. Amino acid sequence: CASSVPPGQGGKETQYF.

The genes are TRBV6-9 and TRBJ1-1, with 10 nucleotides matching TRBD1. This CDR3 comprises 15 residues. CDR1 and CDR2 (germline): MNHGY, SVAAGI. V dropped 4 bases and J dropped 10; count of bases not matched to a gene: 12. The CDR3 protein is CASSSHRDRGKGAFF. The CDR3 DNA sequence: TGTGCCAGCAGTTCCCACCGGGACAGGGGTAAGGGAGCTTTCTTT.

The rearrangement joins TRBV7-2 to TRBJ2-1, with 9 bases fitting TRBD2. The CDR3 is 17 residues long. CDR1 is SGHTA and CDR2 is FQGNSA in the germline V gene. The V gene end was trimmed by 0 bases and the J gene end by 5 bases; junction bases not matched to a gene: 8. The CDR3 is CASSLALSGRNNNEQFF. Written as DNA, the CDR3 is TGTGCCAGCAGCTTAGCGCTGAGCGGGAGGAATAACAATGAGCAGTTCTTC.

This chain connects TRBV5-1 to TRBJ2-7; TRBD1 is a possible D gene (5 bases). The length of the CDR3 is 16 residues. The V and J ends lost 0 bases and 6 bases respectively, with 19 bases between them. Germline loops: CDR1 SGHRS, CDR2 YFSETQ. CDR3 protein: CASSLVQGTPRGEQYF. Here the CDR3 DNA reads TGCGCCAGCAGCTTGGTCCAGGGTACCCCTAGAGGCGAGCAGTACTTC.

The chain joins TRBV7-9 to TRBJ2-2; 9 bases match TRBD2. Germline V lookup: CDR1 SEHNR, CDR2 FQNEAQ (reference sequence). The CDR3 is made up of 17 amino acids. V lost 5 bases and J lost 3; bases outside the gene matches: 10. DNA for the CDR3: TGTGCCAGCAGCCCGTTATTAGCGGGAGTCTACACCGGGGAGCTGTTTTTT. This encodes CASSPLLAGVYTGELFF.

This clone was observed once. J is TRBJ1-3 and V is TRBV5-8; weak D call: TRBD1 (6 bases). CDR3 size: 17 residues. From germline, CDR1 is SGHTS and CDR2 YDEGEE. V gave up 0 bases and J gave up 2 bases, with 15 bases separating them. CDR3 amino acids: CASSLVDSAGAGNTIYF. The CDR3 nucleotides are TGTGCCAGCAGCTTGGTAGATTCCGCAGGGGCTGGAAACACCATATATTTT. The full variable domain, rest sourced from reference TRBV5-8 and TRBJ1-3, is EAGVTQSPTHLIKTRGQQATLRCSPISGHTSVYWYQQALGLGLQFLLWYDEGEERNRGNFPPRFSGRQFPNYSSELNVNALELEDSALYLCASSLVDSAGAGNTIYFGEGSWLTVV.

This clone was detected once. The rearrangement joins TRBV18 to TRBJ2-4, with D perhaps matching TRBD2 (5 bases). The germline gives CDR1 KGHSH, CDR2 LQKENI. Trimming removed 4 bases at V and 6 bases at J, with 19 bases between. This CDR3 spans 16 amino acids. CDR3: CASSLPTEDYRNIQYF. The CDR3 DNA sequence: TGTGCCAGCTCACTCCCCACCGAAGACTATAGAAACATTCAGTACTTC.

This clone is a singleton in its sample. The chain links TRBV19 to TRBJ2-7; 8 nucleotides agree with TRBD1. The trim removed 4 bases at V and 6 bases at J, leaving 8 bases unmatched. CDR3 length: 14 amino acids. From germline, CDR1 is LNHDA and CDR2 SQIVND (reference sequence). The CDR3 nucleotides are TGTGCCAGTAGTAGCCGGGACAGGAACTCCGAGCAGTACTTC. Encoded protein: CASSSRDRNSEQYF.

The chain joins TRBV6-6 to TRBJ2-5, with 11 positions matching TRBD2. The germline V gene encodes CDR1 MNHNY and CDR2 SVGAGI (reference sequence). The length of the CDR3 is 16 residues. V lost 8 bases to trimming and J lost 6 bases; unmatched junction nucleotides: 14. CDR3 DNA: TGTGCCAGCGGGAATAGCGGGAGGGGCCCCAGAAAGACCCAGTACTTC. Encoded protein: CASGNSGRGPRKTQYF.

The chain is built from TRBV28 and TRBJ2-3; no clear D gene. Germline CDR1 is MDHEN and CDR2 is SYDVKM. The CDR3 loop spans 12 amino acids. V dropped 3 bases and J dropped 3 bases, with 4 bases sitting between them. CDR3 amino acids: CASSLRTDTQYF. In nucleotides, the CDR3 is TGTGCCAGCAGTTTGCGGACAGATACGCAGTATTTT.

The gene calls are TRBV5-4 and TRBJ2-2; perhaps TRBD1 as D (5 bases). Trimming shortened V by 9 bases and J by 1 base, and 13 bases separated the two germline ends. This CDR3 region has 14 residues. From germline, CDR1 is SGHNT and CDR2 YYREEE (reference sequence). The CDR3 here is CAIEKQGNTGELFF. DNA of the CDR3: TGTGCCATAGAAAAGCAGGGGAACACCGGGGAGCTGTTTTTT.

This sequence joins TRBV2 and TRBJ1-3, with TRBD1 identical over 8 bases. This CDR3 has 22 amino acids. V lost 6 bases to trimming and J lost 0 bases; unmatched junction nucleotides: 25. Germline CDR1 and CDR2: SNHLY and FYNNEI. The CDR3 DNA reads TGTGCCAGCAGCGAACTACCCCCCCCGGGACAGGTCACCTCTTTCTCTGGAAACACCATATATTTT. Residues: CASSELPPPGQVTSFSGNTIYF.

The chain recombines TRBV28 with TRBJ1-5, with 8 bases fitting TRBD1. This CDR3 spans 15 amino acids. Germline V gene data show CDR1 as MDHEN and CDR2 as SYDVKM. The V segment lost 9 bases and the J segment 5 bases; nucleotides outside the gene matches: 12. The CDR3 nucleotides are TGTGCCAGTACCAACTGGACAGGGCAACATCAGCCCCAGCATTTT. It is translated as CASTNWTGQHQPQHF.

The chain recombines TRBV11-3 with TRBJ1-1; 9 bases fit TRBD1. Germline V gene data show CDR1 as SGHNT and CDR2 as YENEEA. The junction had 6 bases not matched to a gene; V was cut back by 3 bases and J by 1 base. The CDR3 totals 16 residues. CDR3 region: CASSFPGQGQNTEAFF. In nucleotides, the CDR3 is TGTGCCAGCAGCTTCCCGGGACAGGGACAGAACACTGAAGCTTTCTTT.

The genes are TRBV29-1 and TRBJ2-3; 13 nucleotides agree with TRBD2. Germline CDR1 reads SQVTM; CDR2 reads ANQGSEA. V lost 7 bases and J lost 5; bases outside the gene matches: 18. This CDR3 region has 18 residues. The CDR3 DNA is TGCAGCGCTCGGACTAGCGGGAGTGGAGGGCTTTTTGGAGATACGCAGTATTTT. Translation: CSARTSGSGGLFGDTQYF.

The V and J genes are TRBV6-1 and TRBJ1-5; 12 bases line up with TRBD1. Germline V gene sequence: CDR1 MNHNS, CDR2 SASEGT. The CDR3 length is 17 residues. V was pared by 0 bases and J by 6 bases, with 6 bases of the junction left unmatched. CDR3 DNA sequence: TGTGCCAGCAGTGAAGCCTGGGGACAGGGGGCTGGTCAGCCCCAGCATTTT. Encoded protein: CASSEAWGQGAGQPQHF.

The chain uses TRBV7-3 and TRBJ2-2, with unresolved D. Germline values: CDR1 SGHTA, CDR2 FQGTGA. This CDR3 is 15 amino acids long. Trimming stripped 1 base from V and 7 bases from J, with 13 bases between. The CDR3 bases are TGTGCCAGCAGCTTAATTAGCACGCCCAGCGGGGAGCTGTTTTTT. Translation: CASSLISTPSGELFF.

This rearrangement joins TRBV1 to TRBJ2-1; the DNA was not used to check the table's D call, TRBD2. TRBV1 is listed as a pseudogene. The CDR3 is 19 amino acids. Here the CDR3 reads CTSSHRLPPSGSSYNEQFF. The CDR3 DNA is TGCACCAGCAGCCACCGCCTACCCCCTAGCGGTAGCTCCTACAATGAGCAGTTCTTC.

V is TRBV5-6 and J is TRBJ2-1; 7 nucleotides align to TRBD1. Germline values: CDR1 SGHDT, CDR2 YYEEEE. Trimming cost V 3 bases and J 3 bases; bases outside gene matches: 9. There are 16 residues in the CDR3. The CDR3 DNA is TGTGCCAGCAGCTCTACAGGGGACGGATTCTACAATGAGCAGTTCTTC. The encoded protein is CASSSTGDGFYNEQFF.

The gene calls are TRBV2 and TRBJ2-3, with TRBD1 as a possible D gene (5 bases). This CDR3 has 14 residues. The V and J ends lost 3 bases and 0 bases respectively, with 7 bases between them. Germline V gene data show CDR1 as SNHLY and CDR2 as FYNNEI. The CDR3: CASSDSGSTDTQYF. As DNA, the CDR3 is TGTGCCAGCAGTGATTCAGGGAGCACAGATACGCAGTATTTT.

V is TRBV12-2 and J is TRBJ1-1. TRBV12-2 has pseudogene status. The CDR3 sequence is 20 residues long. The CDR3, as DNA: TGTGCAAGTCGCTTAGCGTCATCCGTTCTTTACCGCAACCCGGACACTGAAGCTTTCTTT. Translation: CASRLASSVLYRNPDTEAFF.

This chain links TRBV7-3 with TRBJ2-3; TRBD2 is a possible D gene (5 bases). The germline V gene has CDR1 SGHTA and CDR2 FQGTGA. The germline V and J ends were trimmed by 1 base and 4 bases, with 6 bases remaining between them. The CDR3 is 13 residues long. The CDR3 sequence is CASSLIGADTQYF. The CDR3 DNA follows: TGTGCCAGCAGCTTAATCGGGGCAGATACGCAGTATTTT.

This clone was found a few times. This chain connects TRBV2 to TRBJ2-7; 9 bases are a match to TRBD2. CDR3 length: 14 amino acids. Trimming took 7 bases from V and 6 from J; bases not matched to a gene: 10. Per the germline V gene, CDR1 is SNHLY and CDR2 is FYNNEI. In DNA, the CDR3 is TGTGCCAGCAACGAGCTAGCGGGATTTCGCGAGCAGTACTTC. Encoded protein: CASNELAGFREQYF.

This rearrangement joins TRBV27 to TRBJ2-3, with D unclear. This CDR3 comprises 14 residues. Trimming removed 5 bases at V and 1 base at J, with 10 bases between. CDR1 MNHEY and CDR2 SMNVEV come from the germline V gene (reference sequence). The CDR3 nucleotides are TGTGCCAGCAGTCCCTTTTCCGGCACAGATACGCAGTATTTT. Amino acids: CASSPFSGTDTQYF.

This sequence joins TRBV6-5 and TRBJ2-3; D is perhaps TRBD1 (6 bases). Per the germline V gene, CDR1 is MNHEY and CDR2 is SVGAGI. V was trimmed by 6 bases and J by 0 bases, leaving 13 bases between them. This CDR3 spans 15 amino acids. The CDR3 sequence is CASSRQAPSTDTQYF. In DNA form, the CDR3 reads TGTGCCAGCAGCCGACAGGCCCCTAGCACAGATACGCAGTATTTT.